Listed below are T cell receptor beta chains from one sample, sequenced in a study of blood T cell repertoires in COVID-19. The repertoire was sequenced with immunoSEQ multiplex PCR; TCRdb's copy has only in-frame clones and lacks some. The sample comprises 100,000 to 150,000 clones, around 80% of which are singletons, and 3.8% rests with the top ten. The source material was peripheral blood. The source is a woman aged 50 to 65 with acute or convalescent COVID-19. The CDR3 runs from the conserved cysteine through the conserved F or W. D genes are given only for firm matches. Clone size is shown for a subset of rows, as once, few, many or a class of expanded clone.

V gene	J gene	clone size	D gene	CDR3 protein	CDR3 DNA
TRBV10-2	TRBJ1-2	.	TRBD1	CASSESRTGTYGYTF	TGCGCCAGCAGTGAGTCTAGGACAGGGACCTATGGCTACACCTTC
TRBV7-8	TRBJ1-2	.	.	CASSLGSVNYGYTF	TGTGCCAGCAGCTTAGGTTCGGTCAACTATGGCTACACCTTC
TRBV3-1/TRBV3-2	TRBJ1-2	.	.	CASHPSRGVYGYTF	TGTGCCAGTCACCCGTCCAGGGGAGTCTATGGCTACACCTTC
TRBV23-1	TRBJ2-7	.	TRBD1	CASSQSRVDRGPYEQYF	TGCGCCAGCAGTCAATCTCGCGTGGACAGGGGACCCTACGAGCAGTACTTC
TRBV3-1/TRBV3-2	TRBJ2-2	few	.	CATQGSGELFF	TGTGCCACCCAGGGGTCCGGGGAGCTGTTTTTT
TRBV11-2	TRBJ1-2	.	TRBD1	CASSPRTGKGYGYTF	TGTGCCAGCAGCCCCCGGACAGGGAAGGGCTATGGCTACACCTTC
TRBV11-3	TRBJ2-7	.	TRBD2	CASSPGTSGGEQYF	TGTGCCAGCAGCCCCGGGACTAGCGGGGGCGAGCAGTACTTC
TRBV7-6	TRBJ1-1	few	TRBD1	CASSLGQGVRNTEAFF	TGTGCCAGCAGCTTAGGACAGGGGGTAAGGAACACTGAAGCTTTCTTT
TRBV13	TRBJ1-6	.	TRBD1	CASSLNNRGAYNSPLHF	TGTGCCAGCAGCTTGAATAACAGGGGCGCTTATAATTCACCCCTCCACTTT
TRBV27	TRBJ1-1	.	.	CASSPLTAGTEAFF	TGTGCCAGCAGTCCCCTGACGGCGGGGACTGAAGCTTTCTTT
TRBV29-1	TRBJ2-5	.	TRBD1	CSGGQGASVGTQYF	TGCAGCGGTGGACAGGGGGCCTCGGTAGGGACCCAGTACTTC
TRBV15	TRBJ1-1	.	.	CATSSRPNPNTEAFF	TGTGCCACCAGCAGCCGTCCTAACCCTAACACTGAAGCTTTCTTT
TRBV11-2	TRBJ2-2	.	TRBD1	CASSINRGRATGELFF	TGTGCCAGCAGCATTAACAGGGGGCGCGCCACCGGGGAGCTGTTTTTT